This TCR beta chain was obtained from a study of regulatory T cells in long-lasting Graves disease (dated by TCRdb to the early 2020s). With respect to the entire study: To count as having persistent Graves' disease, a patient had to have received antithyroid drug treatment for over 5 years with TSH receptor autoantibodies remaining persistently positive. Persistent Graves' disease patients were compared with newly diagnosed Graves' disease patients by peripheral blood TCR sequencing and RNA sequencing. The study was registered as a clinical trial and conducted in China. A total of some 35 samples underwent TCR sequencing, from around 13 patients with persistent Graves' disease and approximately 20 patients with newly diagnosed Graves' disease. In the clinical cohort, patients with persistent Graves' disease had used antithyroid drugs for an average of about 9.4 years. Results the study describes overall, beyond this receptor: The small sample size was acknowledged by the authors as a limitation that may reduce accuracy. Sequencing and analysis were restricted to the TCR beta chain. Lower TCR Shannon entropy and fewer highly expanded clones were observed in persistent Graves' disease patients than in newly diagnosed patients, which suggested clonal expansion. Patients with persistent disease shared more public clonotypes (under 3,000) than newly diagnosed patients did (about 970). Persistent disease showed preferential use of TRBV28, TRBJ1-2 and TRBJ2-5, whereas newly diagnosed disease favored TRBV20-1 and TRBJ2-1. Only peripheral blood was studied, because thyroid tissue, the primary lesion, was inaccessible.

The time point label corresponds to: persistent/refractory GD, antithyroid drugs over 5 years with positive TRAb. RNA was extracted from PBMCs in TRIzol for both TCR sequencing and RNA sequencing. The diagnosis of Graves' disease was made according to American Thyroid Association guidelines. The patients came from an endocrinology department in Xi'an, China. From each patient, about 9 milliliters of peripheral blood was collected into an EDTA anticoagulant tube. Ficoll Paque Plus density gradient separation was used to isolate PBMCs, and no further T cell sorting was performed. An Agilent 2100 Bioanalyzer and agarose gel were used to assess RNA quality, and a NanoDrop 2000 was used to measure RNA concentration. The protocol used for the library was multiplex PCR. Sequenced on an Illumina HiSeq 4000. CDR3 regions were amplified by Arm-PCR with iRepertoire HTBI primers to construct TCR beta libraries. Before sequencing, the PCR products went through gel purification. In the source study's methods: Across samples, approximately 68 TRBV and roughly 13 TRBJ segments were identified and used for gene usage analysis of CDR3 amino acid clonotypes. COPE and FqMerger were used to merge filtered high-quality paired reads into contigs. Contigs were aligned with BLAST to IMGT TRBV, TRBD and TRBJ reference genes, and CDR3 was defined per IMGT. Highly expanded clones were defined as clonotypes with a frequency above 0.1%. Shannon entropy was used to measure repertoire diversity, and the Gini coefficient was used to measure V-J evenness. A clonotype was considered public if more than one individual shared it. TCRdb reworked the public reads: Q25 trimming with fastp, MiXCR clone assembly, productive beta chains retained. Duplicate CDR3 protein sequences are folded into a single record with the most common DNA and genes. The V and J calls shown here were made by TCRdb, not taken from the authors' results. A total of some 450,000 distinct CDR3 sequences appear in this sample, about a quarter of them only once. About a quarter of the sample rests with the top ten.

There are many counts of this clonotype. What antigen it recognizes has not been identified. Base qualities are missing; no much larger clone stands one base away. V drops 3 bases and J drops 4 bases, leaving 3 bases in between. Reading from cysteine to phenylalanine, the CDR3 counts 11 amino acids. The entry retains the CDR3 DNA only, 33 bases that are in frame from base 1. The germline V gene sets CDR1 to MDHEN and CDR2 to SYDVKM. Sequenced material: peripheral blood mononuclear cells (PBMCs), taken when the disease was refractory, from a patient treated with antithyroid drugs. The clonotype originates from a female donor with Graves disease. The chain is encoded by TRBV28 joined to TRBJ1-2; confidence is insufficient to name the D gene. The DNA reads TGTGCCAGCAGTTTCGCCTATGGCTACACCTTC. Translated, it reads CASSFAYGYTF.